This TCR beta chain was identified during a study of a mutant IDH1 vaccine in newly diagnosed glioma. Study background: Patients were pretreated with radiotherapy, temozolomide, or both, mostly both.

CDR3 length equals 16 residues. The junction had 6 bases not matched to a gene; V was cut back by 6 bases and J by 1 base. The germline V gene encodes CDR1 MDHEN and CDR2 SYDVKM. Sequencing used immunoSEQ multiplex PCR; TCRdb keeps in-frame clones, though not all of them. The sample carries roughly 15,000 clones, around 87% recorded once. Noted time point: baseline, week 1 (first vaccination visit). Treatment defined: pre-vaccination baseline after standard-of-care therapy. Study outcomes and limitations: Seemingly, top peripheral T cell clonotype changes bore no relation to pseudoprogression. Detectable vaccine-induced immune responses arose in more than 85% of patients.

A remark on this clone: Its antigen is undetermined.

The sequenced sample was PBMCs, obtained from a glioma patient treated with radiotherapy, temozolomide or both. This clonotype originated in a woman aged 40-49 years with glioma. Some clones in this sample may be carry-over from other donors' samples. The chain uses TRBV28 and TRBJ1-1, with 12 nucleotides matching TRBD1. CDR3 protein: CASSRDRGPPNTEAFF. CDR3 bases: TGTGCCAGCAGCCGGGACAGGGGGCCCCCGAACACTGAAGCTTTCTTT. The variable domain in full, completed from reference TRBV28 and TRBJ1-1, reads DVKVTQSSRYLVKRTGEKVFLECVQDMDHENMFWYRQDPGLGLRLIYFSYDVKMKEKGDIPEGYSVSREKKERFSLILESASTNQTSMYLCASSRDRGPPNTEAFFGQGTRLTVV.